One and the same sample provided the 17 T cell receptor beta chains below, sequenced in a study of blood T cell repertoires in COVID-19. Profiled with immunoSEQ multiplex PCR; TCRdb holds only in-frame clones, not every one. The repertoire has roughly 130,000 clones, roughly 83% of them found once; the top ten carry approximately 5%. Specimen: PBMCs or T cells enriched from blood (not recorded which). The receptors originated from a man in his forties or fifties with acute COVID-19.

The chain recombines TRBV5-4 with TRBJ2-7; D is unclear. V shed 3 bases and J shed 3 bases, with 13 bases lying between them. Germline V gene sequence: CDR1 SGHNT, CDR2 YYREEE (reference sequence). This CDR3 has 14 residues. The CDR3 sequence: CASSSSVQVYEQYF. CDR3 DNA sequence: TGTGCCAGCAGCTCCTCAGTCCAGGTCTACGAGCAGTACTTC.

The sample holds a few counts of this clone. The rearrangement uses TRBV5-6 and TRBJ2-7; 7 nucleotides agree with TRBD2. CDR3 size: 15 residues. Trimming cost V 3 bases and J 2 bases; bases outside gene matches: 8. Germline CDR1 and CDR2: SGHDT and YYEEEE. The CDR3 protein is CASSSLAGSTYEQYF. The CDR3 coding sequence is TGTGCCAGCAGCTCTTTAGCGGGCTCCACCTACGAGCAGTACTTC.

The chain has TRBV3-1 (or the pseudogene TRBV3-2) and TRBJ1-4, with 7 bases identical to TRBD1. The V and J ends lost 4 bases and 8 bases, in that order; junction bases with no gene match: 7. Germline CDR1 is LGHDT and CDR2 is YNNKEL (reference sequence). This CDR3 has 14 residues. The CDR3 loop reads CASSPTGVVEKLFF. The CDR3 coding sequence is TGTGCCAGCAGCCCCACAGGGGTAGTCGAAAAACTGTTTTTT.

This clone was detected a few times. J is TRBJ2-2 and V is TRBV21-1; the table's D gene call, TRBD2, was not cross checked with the DNA. TRBV21-1 counts as a pseudogene. The CDR3 is 13 amino acids. The CDR3, as DNA: TGTGCCAGCGGGTCGGGGGATCCCGGGGAGCTGTTTTTT. The encoded protein is CASGSGDPGELFF.

The genes are TRBV27 and TRBJ2-3, with 10 nucleotides matching TRBD2. The CDR3 contains 16 residues. Germline V lookup: CDR1 MNHEY, CDR2 SMNVEV (reference sequence). V lost 3 bases and J lost 1; bases outside the gene matches: 4. The CDR3 nucleotides are TGTGCCAGCAGTTTGGGACTAGCGAGTCGCACAGATACGCAGTATTTT. Translating gives CASSLGLASRTDTQYF.

The J gene is TRBJ1-5, the V gene TRBV5-1; 9 bases align to TRBD1. CDR1 and CDR2 (germline): SGHRS, YFSETQ. The ends lost 4 bases at V and 5 bases at J; junction bases unmatched: 7. This CDR3 has 15 residues. CDR3 protein: CASSPGQGTYQPQHF. As DNA, the CDR3 is TGCGCCAGCAGCCCCGGACAGGGGACGTATCAGCCCCAGCATTTT. Based on the CDR3 plus reference TRBV5-1 and TRBJ1-5, the full variable domain is KAGVTQTPRYLIKTRGQQVTLSCSPISGHRSVSWYQQTPGQGLQFLFEYFSETQRNKGNFPGRFSGRQFSNSRSEMNVSTLELGDSALYLCASSPGQGTYQPQHFGDGTRLSIL.

V usage is TRBV9 and J usage is TRBJ2-1; possible D gene TRBD2, 7 bases. From germline, CDR1 is SGDLS and CDR2 YYNGEE. This CDR3 is built from 15 residues. Trimming cost V 2 bases and J 4 bases, with 13 bases left between them. CDR3 residues: CASSVAGDNYNEQFF. In nucleotides, the CDR3 is TGTGCCAGCAGCGTGGCGGGGGACAATTACAATGAGCAGTTCTTC.

This clone turned up a few times. The CDR3 loop is CASRIAGDSYEQYF. In DNA form, the CDR3 reads TGTGCCAGCAGGATTGCGGGAGATAGCTACGAGCAGTACTTC. The V gene is TRBV6-5, the J gene TRBJ2-7, with TRBD2 matching over 7 bases. Germline CDR1 reads MNHEY; CDR2 reads SVGAGI. CDR3 length: 14 amino acids. After removal of 6 bases from V and 3 bases from J, the junction contained 8 bases not matched to a gene.

This chain links TRBV7-9 with TRBJ1-6; a possible D gene is TRBD1 (5 bases). From germline, CDR1 is SEHNR and CDR2 FQNEAQ (reference sequence). The CDR3 covers 15 residues. The V end lost 6 bases, the J end lost 9 bases, and 18 bases lay between the germline ends. The CDR3 protein is CASRPGRGGLSPLHF. Written as DNA, the CDR3 is TGTGCCAGCAGACCGGGACGGGGGGGTCTTTCACCCCTCCACTTT.

This rearrangement joins TRBV11-2 to TRBJ2-3; possible D gene TRBD2, 6 bases. Germline V gene sequence: CDR1 SGHAT, CDR2 FQNNGV. The CDR3 has 17 residues. The germline V and J ends were trimmed by 0 bases and 5 bases, with 18 bases remaining between them. The CDR3 spells CASSLEAGRLREDTQYF. DNA for the CDR3: TGTGCCAGCAGCTTAGAGGCGGGGAGGCTCAGGGAAGATACGCAGTATTTT.

This clone was found once. The genes are TRBV6-6 and TRBJ2-5; D remains unclear. This CDR3 is built from 12 residues. V was trimmed by 1 base and J by 5 bases, leaving 5 bases between them. The germline gives CDR1 MNHNY, CDR2 SVGAGI (reference sequence). The CDR3 is CASSYLEETQYF. The CDR3 nucleotides read TGTGCCAGCAGTTACTTAGAGGAGACCCAGTACTTC.

This clone has a single count. J is TRBJ1-1 and V is TRBV10-1; D is unclear. Trimming pared 6 bases from V and 1 base from J, leaving 9 bases between. The CDR3 is made up of 13 amino acids. From germline, CDR1 is WNHNN and CDR2 SYGVQD (reference sequence). CDR3 region: CASRRQPNTEAFF. DNA of the CDR3: TGCGCCAGCAGAAGACAACCGAACACTGAAGCTTTCTTT.

The genes are TRBV19 and TRBJ2-5; 7 positions agree with TRBD1. This CDR3 comprises 14 residues. Germline values: CDR1 LNHDA, CDR2 SQIVND (reference sequence). The ends lost 3 bases at V and 1 base at J; junction bases unmatched: 2. CDR3 DNA sequence: TGTGCCAGTAGTATGGACAGGACCCAAGAGACCCAGTACTTC. Translated: CASSMDRTQETQYF. The full variable domain, completed using reference TRBV19 and TRBJ2-5, is DGGITQSPKYLFRKEGQNVTLSCEQNLNHDAMYWYRQDPGQGLRLIYYSQIVNDFQKGDIAEGYSVSREKKESFPLTVTSAQKNPTAFYLCASSMDRTQETQYFGPGTRLLVL.

On this clone itself: One end of the junction is discordant with germline, which a read error may explain. V usage is TRBV12-3 or TRBV12-4 and J usage is TRBJ1-2, with 7 positions matching TRBD1. The CDR3 contains 11 residues. The CDR3 here is CASSLTGQSYF. The CDR3 nucleotides are TGTGCCAGCAGTTTAACGGGACAGTCCTACTTC.

This chain links TRBV7-2 with TRBJ1-5; tentative D call: TRBD1 (6 bases). The CDR3 is made up of 17 amino acids. Germline values: CDR1 SGHTA, CDR2 FQGNSA. V was cut by 3 bases and J by 1 base, with 16 bases left in between. CDR3 nucleotides: TGTGCCAGCAGCTTCGGGGGGGGCGGGGGGAGCAATCAGCCCCAGCATTTT. Translation: CASSFGGGGGSNQPQHF.

The J gene is TRBJ2-1, the V gene TRBV27; possible D gene TRBD2, 5 bases. Looked up from germline, CDR1 is MNHEY and CDR2 is SMNVEV (reference sequence). Trimming removed 3 bases from V and 2 bases from J, with 11 bases in between. CDR3 length: 15 amino acids. This CDR3 is CASSFFLAAYNEQFF. CDR3 DNA: TGTGCCAGCAGTTTTTTCCTAGCAGCCTACAATGAGCAGTTCTTC.

The V gene is TRBV18, the J gene TRBJ2-3, with D uncertain. The CDR3 loop spans 13 amino acids. Germline V lookup: CDR1 KGHSH, CDR2 LQKENI. Trimming stripped 4 bases from V and 6 bases from J, with 11 bases between. The CDR3 sequence: CASSLQNPDTQYF. In DNA form, the CDR3 reads TGTGCCAGCTCACTTCAGAATCCCGATACGCAGTATTTT.